These 18 T cell receptor beta chains share one sample of origin, sequenced in a study of cytomegalovirus exposure and HLA in healthy donors. With 60 Vbeta and 13 Jbeta primers, the PCR was carried out. The assay was immunoSEQ multiplex PCR, and TCRdb's table has in-frame clones only and misses some. The sample includes some 140,000 clones, approximately 80% seen only once; the top ten take 13%. What was sequenced was PBMCs. These receptors were obtained from a young man in good health and CMV-seropositive.

The chain recombines TRBV28 with TRBJ2-3; TRBD2 agrees at 8 bases. From germline, CDR1 is MDHEN and CDR2 SYDVKM. The CDR3 is 16 residues long. J lost 0 bases, V lost 3 bases, and 5 bases had no gene match. CDR3 sequence (DNA): TGTGCCAGCAGTTTTTGGCTAGCGGGTAGCACAGATACGCAGTATTTT. It codes for CASSFWLAGSTDTQYF.

This clone was counted a single time. The chain uses TRBV27 and TRBJ2-2, with a weak D call TRBD1 (5 bases). CDR3 length: 14 residues. Germline V gives CDR1 MNHEY, CDR2 SMNVEV (reference sequence). Deletions cut 6 bases from V and 5 bases from J, with 13 bases between. The CDR3 DNA reads TGTGCCAGCAGCTTACAGGCGCCGACCGGGGAGCTGTTTTTT. The encoded protein is CASSLQAPTGELFF.

A single count supports this clone. The CDR3, as DNA: TGTGCCAGCAGTGACCCTAGCAGCCCCTACGAGCAGTACTTC. It translates to CASSDPSSPYEQYF. The chain employs TRBV6-4 and TRBJ2-7; the D gene is possibly TRBD2 (5 bases). The CDR3 sequence is 14 residues long. Deletions cut 2 bases from V and 2 bases from J, with 10 bases between. Germline V gene lookup returns CDR1 MRHNA and CDR2 SNTAGT.

This clone turned up a few times. This sequence joins TRBV27 and TRBJ1-6; D remains ambiguous. The CDR3 has 15 residues. V lost 7 bases, J lost 14 bases, and 24 bases lay in between. Germline assignment: CDR1 MNHEY and CDR2 SMNVEV (reference sequence). The CDR3 DNA reads as TGTGCCAGCAAGTTTATAGTCGCGGGAGCTCGGTCCCTCCACTTT. Its translation: CASKFIVAGARSLHF.

There are a few counts of this clone. The chain links TRBV6-4 to TRBJ2-3; 7 positions agree with TRBD1. Trimming removed 0 bases from V and 4 bases from J; junction bases left unmatched: 1. There are 14 residues in the CDR3. Germline V CDR1 and CDR2: MRHNA, SNTAGT. The CDR3 nucleotides are TGTGCCAGCAGTGACTCAGGGGGCGCAGATACGCAGTATTTT. Its protein is CASSDSGGADTQYF.

CDR3 nucleotide sequence: TGTGCCAGCAGGGTAGGACAGGGAAACTATGGCTACACCTTC. Protein sequence: CASRVGQGNYGYTF. The chain employs TRBV28 and TRBJ1-2; TRBD1 agrees at 8 bases. The CDR3 extends over 14 amino acids. With V trimmed by 6 bases and J by 2 bases, 5 bases remained unmatched. Per the germline V gene, CDR1 is MDHEN and CDR2 is SYDVKM.

This sequence joins TRBV27 and TRBJ2-1; weak D call: TRBD2 (7 bases). CDR3 length: 18 amino acids. The germline V gene has CDR1 MNHEY and CDR2 SMNVEV (reference sequence). Deletions cut 5 bases from V and 4 bases from J, with 24 bases between. The CDR3 loop is CASSNDPQGWEGYNEQFF. DNA of the CDR3: TGTGCCAGCAGTAATGATCCACAGGGCTGGGAGGGGTACAATGAGCAGTTCTTC.

The rearrangement links TRBV19 to TRBJ2-1, with TRBD1 identical over 7 bases. J lost 4 bases, V lost 10 bases, and 13 bases had no gene match. This CDR3 is 15 amino acids long. CDR1 and CDR2 (germline): LNHDA, SQIVND (reference sequence). The CDR3 here is CATSIGQGEYNEQFF. CDR3 sequence (DNA): TGTGCCACCAGTATAGGGCAGGGGGAATACAATGAGCAGTTCTTC. The complete variable domain, with remaining parts taken from reference TRBV19 and TRBJ2-1, reads DGGITQSPKYLFRKEGQNVTLSCEQNLNHDAMYWYRQDPGQGLRLIYYSQIVNDFQKGDIAEGYSVSREKKESFPLTVTSAQKNPTAFYLCATSIGQGEYNEQFFGPGTRLTVL.

The chain has TRBV6-1 and TRBJ2-3; D is perhaps TRBD2 (5 bases). V was shortened by 0 bases and J by 4 bases, with 20 bases between the two germline ends. The CDR3 runs 18 residues. Germline assignment: CDR1 MNHNS and CDR2 SASEGT. The DNA for the CDR3 is TGTGCCAGCAGTGAAGCGTATTACGGAGGCAATTTCGCAGATACGCAGTATTTT. It codes for CASSEAYYGGNFADTQYF.

The chain joins TRBV9 to TRBJ2-5; the D is unclear. Germline CDR1 SGDLS, CDR2 YYNGEE. There are 13 residues in the CDR3. Trimming took off 0 bases at V and 4 bases at J, with 7 bases between the two ends. CDR3 region: CASSVGPGETQYF. The CDR3 DNA reads TGTGCCAGCAGCGTAGGCCCCGGAGAGACCCAGTACTTC.

The chain couples TRBV9 to TRBJ2-7, with 9 bases that match TRBD1. The CDR3 extends over 15 amino acids. The germline V gene encodes CDR1 SGDLS and CDR2 YYNGEE. Losses at the gene ends were 7 bases for V and 1 base for J; bases not matched to a gene: 9. The CDR3 DNA reads TGTGCCAGCCCCGAGAAGGGACAGGGTTCCTACGAGCAGTACTTC. As protein: CASPEKGQGSYEQYF.

The V and J genes are TRBV18 and TRBJ2-5; D possibly corresponds to TRBD2 (5 bases). The V gene's germline CDR1 is KGHSH and CDR2 LQKENI. The V gene lost 3 bases and the J gene lost 4 bases, with 9 bases spanning the gap. This CDR3 has 13 amino acids. CDR3 sequence: CASSPRRGETQYF. In DNA, the CDR3 is TGTGCCAGCTCACCTCGACGGGGAGAGACCCAGTACTTC.

The rearrangement joins TRBV4-2 to TRBJ2-7, with 9 bases identical to TRBD1. V shed 3 bases and J 2 bases; nucleotides not matched to a gene: 2. CDR3 length equals 14 residues. The V gene's germline CDR1 is LGHNA and CDR2 YNFKEQ. The CDR3, as DNA: TGTGCCAGCAGCCAGGGACAGGGTGCCTACGAGCAGTACTTC. This gives the protein CASSQGQGAYEQYF.

This clone came up once. The rearrangement links TRBV27 to TRBJ2-3; D might be TRBD2 (5 bases). The CDR3 sequence is 17 residues long. CDR1 and CDR2 from the germline V gene are MNHEY and SMNVEV (reference sequence). Trimming removed 4 bases at V and 0 bases at J, with 17 bases between. Here the CDR3 DNA reads TGTGCCAGCAGTTCGTTACTAGTGGCGGGTAGCACAGATACGCAGTATTTT. It encodes CASSSLLVAGSTDTQYF.

The rearrangement links TRBV5-1 to TRBJ2-3; TRBD2 matches at 9 bases. CDR1 and CDR2 (germline): SGHRS, YFSETQ. CDR3 size: 16 residues. V lost 2 bases, J lost 3 bases, and 7 bases stayed unmatched. CDR3 coding DNA: TGCGCCAGCAGCTTCGTCGCGGGAGGGGGGACAGATACGCAGTATTTT. Its protein is CASSFVAGGGTDTQYF.

The chain employs TRBV6-1 and TRBJ1-5; maybe TRBD1 (5 bases). The CDR3 spans 13 residues. CDR1 and CDR2 from the germline V gene are MNHNS and SASEGT. Trimming took 3 bases from V and 8 from J, leaving 11 bases between them. The CDR3, as DNA: TGTGCCAGCAGTGAGGTCAGGGTGGAGCCCCAGCATTTT. It specifies CASSEVRVEPQHF.

This sequence joins TRBV28 and TRBJ2-1; D is perhaps TRBD2 (6 bases). Germline V gene sequence: CDR1 MDHEN, CDR2 SYDVKM. CDR3 length: 12 amino acids. V dropped 5 bases and J dropped 9 bases, with 11 bases sitting between them. The CDR3 DNA reads as TGTGCCAGCAGTGGAGGGGAGGCTGAGCAGTTCTTC. This codes for CASSGGEAEQFF.

The gene calls are TRBV5-5 and TRBJ1-5, with TRBD1 identical over 7 bases. Germline V gives CDR1 SGHKS, CDR2 YYEKEE (reference sequence). The ends lost 0 bases at V and 0 bases at J; junction bases unmatched: 15. The CDR3 is 20 residues long. The CDR3 protein is CASSLDRGVRSAASNQPQHF. In DNA, the CDR3 is TGTGCCAGCAGCTTGGACAGGGGCGTGAGGTCGGCCGCTAGCAATCAGCCCCAGCATTTT.